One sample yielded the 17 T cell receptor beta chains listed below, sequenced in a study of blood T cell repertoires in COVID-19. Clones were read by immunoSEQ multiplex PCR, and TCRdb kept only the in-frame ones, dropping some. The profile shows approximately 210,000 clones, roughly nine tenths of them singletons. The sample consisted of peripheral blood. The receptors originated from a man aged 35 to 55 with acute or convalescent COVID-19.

CDR3 coding DNA: TGTGCCAGCAGACAGGGGGGGATGAACACTGAAGCTTTCTTT. This translates into CASRQGGMNTEAFF. The chain combines TRBV27 with TRBJ1-1; TRBD1 agrees at 8 bases. The germline CDR1 and CDR2 sequences are MNHEY and SMNVEV (reference sequence). After removal of 6 bases from V and 0 bases from J, the junction contained 3 bases not matched to a gene. The CDR3 is made up of 14 amino acids.

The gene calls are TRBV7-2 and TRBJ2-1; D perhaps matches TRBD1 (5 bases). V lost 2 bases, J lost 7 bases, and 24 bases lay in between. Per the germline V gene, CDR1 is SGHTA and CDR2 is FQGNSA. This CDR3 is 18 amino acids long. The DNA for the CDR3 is TGTGCCAGCAGCTTAAAGGGGCTAGTCGGTTTAAAAGGGAATGAGCAGTTCTTC. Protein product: CASSLKGLVGLKGNEQFF.

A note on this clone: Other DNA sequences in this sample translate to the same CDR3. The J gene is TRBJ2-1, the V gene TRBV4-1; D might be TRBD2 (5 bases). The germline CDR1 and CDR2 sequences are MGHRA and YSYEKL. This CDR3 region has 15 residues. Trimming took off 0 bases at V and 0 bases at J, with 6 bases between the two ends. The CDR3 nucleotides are TGCGCCAGCAGCCAAGATGGGAGCTCCTACAATGAGCAGTTCTTC. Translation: CASSQDGSSYNEQFF.

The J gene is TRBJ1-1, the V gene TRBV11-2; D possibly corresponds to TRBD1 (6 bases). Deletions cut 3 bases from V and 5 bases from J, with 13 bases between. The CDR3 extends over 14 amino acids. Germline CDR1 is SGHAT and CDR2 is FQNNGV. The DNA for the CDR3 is TGTGCCAGCAGCTTTACAGGGTCGGGAACTGAAGCTTTCTTT. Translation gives CASSFTGSGTEAFF.

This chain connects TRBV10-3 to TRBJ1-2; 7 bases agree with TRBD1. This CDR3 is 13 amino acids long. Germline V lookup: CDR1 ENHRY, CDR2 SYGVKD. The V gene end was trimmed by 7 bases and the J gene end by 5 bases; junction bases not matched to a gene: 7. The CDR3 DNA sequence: TGTGCCATCATGGAGACAGGGTATTATGGCTACACCTTC. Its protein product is CAIMETGYYGYTF.

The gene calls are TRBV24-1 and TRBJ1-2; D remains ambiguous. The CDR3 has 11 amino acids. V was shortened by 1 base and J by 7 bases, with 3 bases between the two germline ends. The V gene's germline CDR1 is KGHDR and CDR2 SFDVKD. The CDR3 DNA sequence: TGTGCCACCAGTGATTTTAGTGGCTACACCTTC. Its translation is CATSDFSGYTF.

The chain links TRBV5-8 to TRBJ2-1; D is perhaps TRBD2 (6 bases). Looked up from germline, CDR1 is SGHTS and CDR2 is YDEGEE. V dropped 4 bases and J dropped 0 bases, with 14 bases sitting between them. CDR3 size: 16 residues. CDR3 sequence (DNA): TGTGCCAGCAGCAACCCGGGACTTTTCTCCTACAATGAGCAGTTCTTC. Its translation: CASSNPGLFSYNEQFF.

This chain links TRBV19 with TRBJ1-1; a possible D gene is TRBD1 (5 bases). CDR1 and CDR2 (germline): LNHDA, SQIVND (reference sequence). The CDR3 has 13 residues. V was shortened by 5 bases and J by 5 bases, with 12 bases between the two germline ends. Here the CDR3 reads CASSLGRGTEAFF. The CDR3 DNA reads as TGTGCCAGTAGTCTTGGGAGGGGAACTGAAGCTTTCTTT.

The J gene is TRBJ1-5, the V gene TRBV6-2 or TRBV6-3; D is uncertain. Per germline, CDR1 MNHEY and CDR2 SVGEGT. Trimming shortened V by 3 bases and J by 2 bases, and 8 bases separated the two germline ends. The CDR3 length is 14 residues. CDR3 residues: CASSYLRGNQPQHF. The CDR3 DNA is TGTGCCAGCAGTTATTTACGGGGCAATCAGCCCCAGCATTTT.

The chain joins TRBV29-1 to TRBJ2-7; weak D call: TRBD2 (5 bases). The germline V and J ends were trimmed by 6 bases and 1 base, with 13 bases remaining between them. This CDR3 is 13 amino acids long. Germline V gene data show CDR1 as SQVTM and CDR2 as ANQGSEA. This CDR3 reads CSVATGESYEQYF. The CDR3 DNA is TGCAGCGTAGCGACCGGGGAATCCTACGAGCAGTACTTC.

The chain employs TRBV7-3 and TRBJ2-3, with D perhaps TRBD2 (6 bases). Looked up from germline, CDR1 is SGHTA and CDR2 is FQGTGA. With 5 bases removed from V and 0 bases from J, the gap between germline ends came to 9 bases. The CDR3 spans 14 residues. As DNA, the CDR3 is TGTGCCAGCAGCCCGGGGAGGAGCACAGATACGCAGTATTTT. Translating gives CASSPGRSTDTQYF.

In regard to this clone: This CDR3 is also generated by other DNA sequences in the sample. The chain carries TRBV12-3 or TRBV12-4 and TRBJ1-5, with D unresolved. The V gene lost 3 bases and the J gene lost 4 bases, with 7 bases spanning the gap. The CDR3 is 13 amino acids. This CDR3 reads CASSFTANQPQHF. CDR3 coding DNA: TGTGCCAGCAGTTTTACAGCAAATCAGCCCCAGCATTTT.

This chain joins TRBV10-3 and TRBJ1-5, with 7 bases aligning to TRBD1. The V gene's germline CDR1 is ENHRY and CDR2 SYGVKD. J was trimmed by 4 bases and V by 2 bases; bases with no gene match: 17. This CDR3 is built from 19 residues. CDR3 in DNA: TGTGCCATCAGTGAGGGTTTTTTTGGGTCAGACAGGGCTAATCAGCCCCAGCATTTT. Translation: CAISEGFFGSDRANQPQHF.

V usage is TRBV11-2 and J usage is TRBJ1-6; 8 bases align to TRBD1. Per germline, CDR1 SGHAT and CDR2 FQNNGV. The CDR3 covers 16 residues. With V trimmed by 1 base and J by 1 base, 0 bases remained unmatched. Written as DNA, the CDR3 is TGTGCCAGCAGCTTAGGGACAGGGTCCTATAATTCACCCCTCCACTTT. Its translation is CASSLGTGSYNSPLHF.

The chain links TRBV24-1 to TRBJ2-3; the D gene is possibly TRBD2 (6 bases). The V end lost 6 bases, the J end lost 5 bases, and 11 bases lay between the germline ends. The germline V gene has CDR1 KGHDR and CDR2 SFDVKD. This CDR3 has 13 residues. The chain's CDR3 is CATSRDLEDTQYF. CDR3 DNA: TGTGCCACCAGTCGGGACTTGGAAGATACGCAGTATTTT.

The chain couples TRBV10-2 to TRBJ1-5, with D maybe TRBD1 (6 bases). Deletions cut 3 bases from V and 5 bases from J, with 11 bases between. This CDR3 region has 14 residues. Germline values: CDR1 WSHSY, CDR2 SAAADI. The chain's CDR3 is CASSELGGYQPQHF. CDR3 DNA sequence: TGCGCCAGCAGTGAATTAGGGGGATATCAGCCCCAGCATTTT.

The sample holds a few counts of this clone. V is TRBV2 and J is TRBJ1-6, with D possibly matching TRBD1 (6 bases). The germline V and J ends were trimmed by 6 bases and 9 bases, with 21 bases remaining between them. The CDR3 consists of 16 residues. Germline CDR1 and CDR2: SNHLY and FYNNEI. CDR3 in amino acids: CASRESRGVRVSPLHF. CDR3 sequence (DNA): TGTGCCAGCAGAGAAAGCAGGGGCGTCCGGGTTTCACCCCTCCACTTT.